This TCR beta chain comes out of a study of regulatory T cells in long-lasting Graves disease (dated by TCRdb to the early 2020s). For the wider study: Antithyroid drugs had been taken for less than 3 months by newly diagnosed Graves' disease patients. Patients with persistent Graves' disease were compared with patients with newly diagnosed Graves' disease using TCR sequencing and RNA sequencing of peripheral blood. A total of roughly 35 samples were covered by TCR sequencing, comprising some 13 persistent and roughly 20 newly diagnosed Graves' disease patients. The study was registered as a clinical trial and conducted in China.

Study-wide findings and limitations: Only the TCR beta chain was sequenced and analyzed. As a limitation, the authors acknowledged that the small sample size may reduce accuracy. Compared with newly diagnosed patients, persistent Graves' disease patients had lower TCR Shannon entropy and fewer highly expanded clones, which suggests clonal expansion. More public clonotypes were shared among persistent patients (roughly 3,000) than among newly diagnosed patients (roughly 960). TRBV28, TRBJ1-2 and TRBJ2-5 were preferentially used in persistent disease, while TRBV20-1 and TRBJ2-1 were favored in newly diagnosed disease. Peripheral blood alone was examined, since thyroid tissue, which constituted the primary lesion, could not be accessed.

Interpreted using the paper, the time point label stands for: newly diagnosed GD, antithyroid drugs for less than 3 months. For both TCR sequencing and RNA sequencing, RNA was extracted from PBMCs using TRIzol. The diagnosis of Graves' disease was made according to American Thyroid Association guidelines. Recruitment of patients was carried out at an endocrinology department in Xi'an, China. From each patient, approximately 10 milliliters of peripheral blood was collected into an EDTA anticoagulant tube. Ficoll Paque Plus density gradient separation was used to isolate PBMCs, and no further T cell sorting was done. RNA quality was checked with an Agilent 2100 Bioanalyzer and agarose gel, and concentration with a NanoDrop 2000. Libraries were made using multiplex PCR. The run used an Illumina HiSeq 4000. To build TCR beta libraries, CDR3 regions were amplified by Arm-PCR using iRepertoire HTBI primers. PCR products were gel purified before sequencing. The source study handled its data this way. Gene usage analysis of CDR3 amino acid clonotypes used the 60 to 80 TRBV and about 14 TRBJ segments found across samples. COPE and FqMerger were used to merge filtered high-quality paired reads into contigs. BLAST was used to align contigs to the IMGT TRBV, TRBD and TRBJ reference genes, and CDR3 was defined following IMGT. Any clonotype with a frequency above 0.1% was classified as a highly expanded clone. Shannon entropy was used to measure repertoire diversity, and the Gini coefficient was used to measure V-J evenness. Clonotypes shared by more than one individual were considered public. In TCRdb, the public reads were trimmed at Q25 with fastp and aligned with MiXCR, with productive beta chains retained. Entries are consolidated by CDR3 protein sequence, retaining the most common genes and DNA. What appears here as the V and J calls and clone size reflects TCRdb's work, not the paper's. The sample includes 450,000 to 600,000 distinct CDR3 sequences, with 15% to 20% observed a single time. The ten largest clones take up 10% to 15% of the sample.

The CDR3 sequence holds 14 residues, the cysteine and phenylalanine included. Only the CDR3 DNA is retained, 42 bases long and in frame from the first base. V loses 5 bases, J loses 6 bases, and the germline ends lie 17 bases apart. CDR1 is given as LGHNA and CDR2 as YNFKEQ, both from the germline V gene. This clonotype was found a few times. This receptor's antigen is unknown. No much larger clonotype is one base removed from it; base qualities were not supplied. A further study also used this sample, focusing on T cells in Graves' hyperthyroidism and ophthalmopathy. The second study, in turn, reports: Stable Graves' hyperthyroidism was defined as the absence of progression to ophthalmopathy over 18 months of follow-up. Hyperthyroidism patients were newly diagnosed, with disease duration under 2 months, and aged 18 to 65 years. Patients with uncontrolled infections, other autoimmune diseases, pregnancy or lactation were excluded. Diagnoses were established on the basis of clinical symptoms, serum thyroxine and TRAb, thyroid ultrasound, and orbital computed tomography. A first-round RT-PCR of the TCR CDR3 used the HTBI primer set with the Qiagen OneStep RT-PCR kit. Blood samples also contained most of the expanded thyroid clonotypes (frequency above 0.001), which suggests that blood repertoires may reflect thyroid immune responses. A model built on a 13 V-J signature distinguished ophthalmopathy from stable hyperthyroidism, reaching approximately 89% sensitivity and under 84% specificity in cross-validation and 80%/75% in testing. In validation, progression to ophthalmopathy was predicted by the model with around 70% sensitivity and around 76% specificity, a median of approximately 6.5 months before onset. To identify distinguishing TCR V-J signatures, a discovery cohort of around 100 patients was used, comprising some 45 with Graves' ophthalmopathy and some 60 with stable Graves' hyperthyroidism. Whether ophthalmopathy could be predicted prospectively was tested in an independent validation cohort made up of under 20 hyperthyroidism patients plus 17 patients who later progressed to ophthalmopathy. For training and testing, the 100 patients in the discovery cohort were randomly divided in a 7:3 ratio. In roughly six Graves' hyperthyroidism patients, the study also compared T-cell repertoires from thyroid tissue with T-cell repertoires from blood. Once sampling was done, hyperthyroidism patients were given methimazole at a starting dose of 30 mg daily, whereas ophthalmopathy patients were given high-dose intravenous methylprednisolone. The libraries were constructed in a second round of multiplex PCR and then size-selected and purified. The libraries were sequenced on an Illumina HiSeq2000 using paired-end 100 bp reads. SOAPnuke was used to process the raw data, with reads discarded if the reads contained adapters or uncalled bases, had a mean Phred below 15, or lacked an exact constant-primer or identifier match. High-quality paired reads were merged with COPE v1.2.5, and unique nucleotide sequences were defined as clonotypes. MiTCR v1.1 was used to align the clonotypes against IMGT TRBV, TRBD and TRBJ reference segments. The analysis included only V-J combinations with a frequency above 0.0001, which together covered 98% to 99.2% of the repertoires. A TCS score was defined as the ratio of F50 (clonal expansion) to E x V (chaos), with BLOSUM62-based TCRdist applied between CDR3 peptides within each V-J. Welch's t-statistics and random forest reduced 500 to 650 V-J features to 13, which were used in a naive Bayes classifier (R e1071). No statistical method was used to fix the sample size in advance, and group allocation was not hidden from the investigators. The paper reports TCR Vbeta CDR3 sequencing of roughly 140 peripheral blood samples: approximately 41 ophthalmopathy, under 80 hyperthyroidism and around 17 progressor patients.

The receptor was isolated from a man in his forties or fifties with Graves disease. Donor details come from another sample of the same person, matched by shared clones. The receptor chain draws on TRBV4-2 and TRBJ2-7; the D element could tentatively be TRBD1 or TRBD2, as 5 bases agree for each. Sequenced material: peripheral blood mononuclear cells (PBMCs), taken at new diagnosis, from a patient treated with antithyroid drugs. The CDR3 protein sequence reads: CASSYRTGPAEQYF. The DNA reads TGTGCCAGCAGCTACAGAACGGGGCCAGCCGAGCAGTACTTC.